One sample yielded the 21 T cell receptor beta chains listed below, sequenced in a study of cytomegalovirus exposure and HLA in healthy donors. A multiplex PCR was run with 60 Vbeta primers and 13 Jbeta primers. The data were produced by immunoSEQ multiplex PCR, yet TCRdb's version contains in-frame clones alone and is incomplete. The sample lists approximately 190,000 clones; around 80% were seen once. Sequencing input: PBMCs. The receptors stem from a man aged 35-49 years in good health and CMV-seropositive.

This clone was seen only a few times. The chain carries TRBV5-5 and TRBJ1-2; 7 bases fit TRBD1. Germline trimming cut 4 bases from V and 8 bases from J; bases unmatched to any gene: 11. CDR3 length: 14 amino acids. CDR1 is SGHKS and CDR2 is YYEKEE in the germline V gene (reference sequence). CDR3 coding DNA: TGTGCCAGCAGCCCGGGACAGTCCTTCTCGGGCTACACCTTC. This encodes CASSPGQSFSGYTF.

The chain has TRBV5-1 and TRBJ2-3; 7 nucleotides match TRBD2. Germline trimming cut 5 bases from V and 1 base from J; bases unmatched to any gene: 19. The CDR3 has 19 amino acids. Germline loops: CDR1 SGHRS, CDR2 YFSETQ. The CDR3 spells CASSYSLPLAGEGTDTQYF. In DNA form, the CDR3 reads TGCGCCAGCAGTTATTCGCTCCCCCTGGCGGGAGAGGGCACAGATACGCAGTATTTT.

The DNA of the CDR3 is TGTGCCAGCAGTGTCGCGGGGGGGGTCACTGAAGCTTTCTTT. Translating gives CASSVAGGVTEAFF. The chain has TRBV6-4 and TRBJ1-1; D may be TRBD1 (5 bases). V lost 4 bases and J 4 bases, leaving 13 bases between the germline ends. The CDR3 consists of 14 residues. Germline CDR1 and CDR2: MRHNA and SNTAGT.

This chain connects TRBV5-8 to TRBJ2-1; the D gene is possibly TRBD2 (6 bases). Trimming left V 5 bases short and J 0 bases short, with 9 bases between. Germline CDR1 is SGHTS and CDR2 is YDEGEE. The CDR3 consists of 14 residues. The chain's CDR3 is CASSATSSYNEQFF. The CDR3 DNA reads TGTGCCAGCAGTGCGACTAGCTCCTACAATGAGCAGTTCTTC.

A few counts support this clone. The chain links TRBV2 to TRBJ1-4; D is possibly TRBD1 (6 bases). With 0 bases removed from V and 5 bases from J, the gap between germline ends came to 22 bases. The CDR3 runs to 19 residues. Per germline, CDR1 SNHLY and CDR2 FYNNEI. The CDR3 loop reads CASSEAVSGLRGTNEKLFF. The CDR3 bases are TGTGCCAGCAGTGAAGCGGTATCAGGGTTAAGAGGGACAAATGAAAAACTGTTTTTT.

The rearrangement uses TRBV2 and TRBJ2-7, with 9 bases matching TRBD2. This CDR3 has 15 amino acids. Germline CDR1 reads SNHLY; CDR2 reads FYNNEI. V shed 10 bases, J shed 2 bases, and the junction held 12 bases outside the gene matches. The CDR3 coding sequence is TGTGCCACGACTCATCTCGGCGGGAGGGCCTACGAGCAGTACTTC. As protein: CATTHLGGRAYEQYF.

CDR3 sequence reads: CASSVGPRGGDNSPLHF. DNA for the CDR3: TGTGCCAGCAGCGTAGGCCCCAGAGGGGGCGATAATTCACCCCTCCACTTT. The V gene is TRBV9, the J gene TRBJ1-6; 7 nucleotides align to TRBD1. V dropped 0 bases and J dropped 5; count of bases not matched to a gene: 8. Germline CDR1 is SGDLS and CDR2 is YYNGEE. The CDR3 extends over 17 amino acids. Full variable domain (remainder filled in from reference TRBV9 and TRBJ1-6): DSGVTQTPKHLITATGQRVTLRCSPRSGDLSVYWYQQSLDQGLQFLIQYYNGEERAKGNILERFSAQQFPDLHSELNLSSLELGDSALYFCASSVGPRGGDNSPLHFGNGTRLTVT.

This chain links TRBV19 with TRBJ1-2; D gene ambiguous. The CDR3 covers 15 residues. V gave up 7 bases and J gave up 6 bases, with 21 bases separating them. Germline V gene lookup returns CDR1 LNHDA and CDR2 SQIVND (reference sequence). CDR3 protein: CASNPDTRRYDGYTF. The CDR3 DNA reads TGTGCCAGTAATCCCGACACCAGAAGATATGATGGCTACACCTTC.

V is TRBV29-1 and J is TRBJ2-3, with D possibly TRBD2 on 6 matching bases. The CDR3 spans 13 residues. The germline V gene encodes CDR1 SQVTM and CDR2 ANQGSEA. The V and J ends lost 6 bases and 6 bases respectively, with 16 bases between them. The CDR3 bases are TGCAGCGTCCCCCCCACCGGGGGTGATACGCAGTATTTT. Its translation: CSVPPTGGDTQYF.

This chain joins TRBV9 and TRBJ2-5, with 15 bases that match TRBD2. The CDR3 length is 16 residues. J was trimmed by 5 bases and V by 0 bases; bases with no gene match: 2. Germline CDR1 and CDR2: SGDLS and YYNGEE. The CDR3 DNA reads as TGTGCCAGCAGCGTAGGAGGACTAGCGGGAGGGGAGACCCAGTACTTC. It is translated as CASSVGGLAGGETQYF.

The chain is built from TRBV28 and TRBJ2-7; 7 bases line up with TRBD2. V lost 3 bases and J lost 3; bases outside the gene matches: 14. CDR3 size: 17 residues. Germline CDR1 and CDR2: MDHEN and SYDVKM. In DNA form, the CDR3 reads TGTGCCAGCAGTTTGCGGGGCCCCGCGGGAGACCACTACGAGCAGTACTTC. This gives the protein CASSLRGPAGDHYEQYF.

The chain has TRBV2 and TRBJ1-1, with D unresolved. The CDR3 loop spans 13 amino acids. Trimming removed 5 bases from V and 2 bases from J, with 9 bases in between. Looked up from germline, CDR1 is SNHLY and CDR2 is FYNNEI. For the CDR3, the DNA is TGTGCCAGCAGTTCACAAGAAAACACTGAAGCTTTCTTT. Translated, it gives CASSSQENTEAFF.

CDR3 loop: CASGPGISTDTQYF. The CDR3 DNA sequence: TGCGCCAGCGGCCCAGGGATATCCACAGATACGCAGTATTTT. The chain combines TRBV4-1 with TRBJ2-3; possibly TRBD1 for D (5 bases). Germline-derived CDR1 and CDR2 are MGHRA and YSYEKL. The CDR3 extends over 14 amino acids. V shed 8 bases and J shed 2 bases, with 14 bases lying between them.

This sequence joins TRBV4-1 and TRBJ1-4; D is unclear. The V gene's germline CDR1 is MGHRA and CDR2 YSYEKL. The V gene lost 0 bases and the J gene lost 7 bases, with 9 bases spanning the gap. The CDR3 sequence is 14 residues long. DNA of the CDR3: TGCGCCAGCAGCCAAGAGGTAGTGATTGAAAAACTGTTTTTT. Its translation: CASSQEVVIEKLFF.

The V and J genes are TRBV7-2 and TRBJ1-1; TRBD1 might be the D (5 bases). Between the trimmed V and J ends, which lost 0 bases and 2 bases, there was a span of 10 bases. Germline V gene data show CDR1 as SGHTA and CDR2 as FQGNSA. CDR3 length: 15 amino acids. The CDR3 here is CASSLAGVANTEAFF. The CDR3 region has the DNA TGTGCCAGCAGCTTAGCAGGGGTGGCCAACACTGAAGCTTTCTTT.

The chain combines TRBV5-5 with TRBJ2-5; 14 bases fit TRBD2. J gave up 5 bases and V 5 bases, and 8 bases lay outside the gene matches. Germline lookup yields CDR1 SGHKS and CDR2 YYEKEE (reference sequence). The CDR3 totals 16 residues. The CDR3 DNA is TGTGCCAGCAGACCCGGACTAGCGGGGGGAGGCGAGACCCAGTACTTC. Its translation is CASRPGLAGGGETQYF.

The chain uses TRBV30 and TRBJ1-1, with D perhaps matching TRBD1 (6 bases). Germline V gives CDR1 GTSNPN, CDR2 SVGIG (reference sequence). V was pared by 0 bases and J by 9 bases, with 14 bases between. The CDR3 runs to 13 residues. In DNA, the CDR3 is TGTGCCTGGAGTGTGGGGGGGCTGGCAAAAGCTTTCTTT. This sequence encodes CAWSVGGLAKAFF.

The chain carries TRBV27 and TRBJ2-7, with 9 bases fitting TRBD1. CDR3 length: 16 amino acids. Per the germline V gene, CDR1 is MNHEY and CDR2 is SMNVEV (reference sequence). The trim removed 3 bases at V and 3 bases at J, leaving 9 bases unmatched. The CDR3 is CASSLGTGPRFYEQYF. DNA for the CDR3: TGTGCCAGCAGTTTGGGGACAGGGCCACGTTTCTACGAGCAGTACTTC.

V is TRBV7-2 and J is TRBJ2-7; 9 positions agree with TRBD2. V shed 0 bases, J shed 3 bases, and the junction held 6 bases outside the gene matches. Germline loops: CDR1 SGHTA, CDR2 FQGNSA. This CDR3 region has 16 residues. The CDR3 DNA follows: TGTGCCAGCAGCTTAGCAAAGGCGGGAGGGTTCTACGAGCAGTACTTC. Encoded protein: CASSLAKAGGFYEQYF. The whole variable domain, filled in from reference TRBV7-2 and TRBJ2-7, reads GAGVSQSPSNKVTEKGKDVELRCDPISGHTALYWYRQSLGQGLEFLIYFQGNSAPDKSGLPSDRFSAERTGGSVSTLTIQRTQQEDSAVYLCASSLAKAGGFYEQYFGPGTRLTVT.

The J gene is TRBJ2-7, the V gene TRBV19; a possible D gene is TRBD1 (7 bases). Per germline, CDR1 LNHDA and CDR2 SQIVND (reference sequence). The CDR3 is 14 amino acids. Deletions cut 4 bases from V and 4 bases from J, with 14 bases between. The DNA of the CDR3 is TGTGCCAGTAGTAGTGGAGGGGGCGTGTACGAGCAGTACTTC. Translated: CASSSGGGVYEQYF.

The chain employs TRBV10-3 and TRBJ2-5; 11 bases line up with TRBD1. Germline V lookup: CDR1 ENHRY, CDR2 SYGVKD. The length of the CDR3 is 14 residues. V gave up 9 bases and J gave up 4 bases; unmatched junction bases: 7. The CDR3 spells CAIGQGAPRETQYF. The CDR3, as DNA: TGTGCCATAGGACAGGGGGCGCCTCGAGAGACCCAGTACTTC.